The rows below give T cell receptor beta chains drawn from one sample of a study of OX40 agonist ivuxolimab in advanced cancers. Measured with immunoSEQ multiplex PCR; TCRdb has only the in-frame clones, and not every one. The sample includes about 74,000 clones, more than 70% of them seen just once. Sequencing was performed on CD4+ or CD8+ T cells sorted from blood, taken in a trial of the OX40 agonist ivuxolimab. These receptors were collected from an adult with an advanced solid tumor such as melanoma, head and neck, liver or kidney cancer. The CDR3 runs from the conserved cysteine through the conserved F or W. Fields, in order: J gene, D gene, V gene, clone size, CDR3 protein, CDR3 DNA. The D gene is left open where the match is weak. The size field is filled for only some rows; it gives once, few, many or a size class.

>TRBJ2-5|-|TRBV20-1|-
CSASREETQYF
TGCAGTGCTAGCAGGGAAGAGACCCAGTACTTC
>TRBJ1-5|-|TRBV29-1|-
CSARGQDDQPQHF
TGCAGCGCGCGAGGACAAGACGATCAGCCCCAGCATTTT
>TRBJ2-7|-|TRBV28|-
CATFLYEQYF
TGTGCCACATTCCTCTACGAGCAGTACTTC
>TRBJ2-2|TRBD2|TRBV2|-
CASSPTSGGPGELFF
TGTGCCAGCAGTCCGACTAGCGGGGGTCCCGGGGAGCTGTTTTTT
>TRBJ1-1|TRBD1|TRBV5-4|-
CASSRGQGTEAFF
TGTGCCAGCAGCCGCGGACAGGGAACTGAAGCTTTCTTT
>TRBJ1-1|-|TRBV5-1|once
CASSLRRGTEAFF
TGCGCCAGCAGCTTACGCAGGGGTACTGAAGCTTTCTTT
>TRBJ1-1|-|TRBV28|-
CASAGAGGLSEAFF
TGTGCCAGCGCAGGGGCCGGGGGCCTTTCGGAAGCTTTCTTT
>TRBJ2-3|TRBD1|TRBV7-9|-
CASSTTGSGTDTQYF
TGTGCCAGCAGTACGACAGGGTCTGGCACAGATACGCAGTATTTT
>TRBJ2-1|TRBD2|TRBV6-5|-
CASSYSTSGDNEQFF
TGTGCCAGCAGTTACTCGACTAGCGGGGACAATGAGCAGTTCTTC
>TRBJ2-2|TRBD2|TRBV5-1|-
CASSPVSGGAGELFF
TGCGCCAGCAGCCCCGTAAGCGGGGGGGCCGGGGAGCTGTTTTTT
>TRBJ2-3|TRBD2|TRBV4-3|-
CASSQGSGGSTDTQYF
TGCGCCAGCAGCCAAGGCAGCGGGGGGAGCACAGATACGCAGTATTTT
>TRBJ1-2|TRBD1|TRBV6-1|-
CASSDPGQGTGYTF
TGTGCCAGCAGTGACCCAGGACAGGGTACGGGCTACACCTTC
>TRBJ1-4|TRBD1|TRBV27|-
CASSFGGGNEKLFF
TGTGCCAGCAGCTTCGGAGGGGGCAATGAAAAACTGTTTTTT
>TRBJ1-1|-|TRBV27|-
CASSLSSARSTEAFF
TGTGCCAGCAGTTTATCGAGCGCACGAAGCACTGAAGCTTTCTTT
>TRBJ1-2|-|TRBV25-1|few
CASLSRGPYTF
TGTGCCAGCCTAAGCAGGGGCCCGTACACCTTC
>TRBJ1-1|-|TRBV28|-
CASSLVQVLLNTEAFF
TGTGCCAGCAGTTTAGTCCAGGTTCTACTGAACACTGAAGCTTTCTTT
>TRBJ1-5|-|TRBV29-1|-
CSVGPGSTQPQHF
TGCAGCGTCGGACCAGGGAGCACTCAGCCCCAGCATTTT
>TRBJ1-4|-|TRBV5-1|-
CASRNGVGDEKLFF
TGCGCCAGTAGAAATGGGGTTGGAGATGAAAAACTGTTTTTT
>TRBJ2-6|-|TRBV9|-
CASSVFPITGANVLTF
TGTGCCAGCAGCGTTTTCCCAATAACTGGGGCCAACGTCCTGACTTTC
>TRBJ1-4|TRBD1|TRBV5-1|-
CASSQVPGQGAEKLFF
TGCGCCAGCAGCCAGGTCCCCGGACAGGGGGCTGAAAAACTGTTTTTT
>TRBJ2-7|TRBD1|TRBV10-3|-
CAISAGQAYEQYF
TGTGCCATCAGCGCCGGACAGGCCTACGAGCAGTACTTC
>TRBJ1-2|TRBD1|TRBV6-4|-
CASSLTGGKGYTF
TGTGCCAGCTCATTGACAGGGGGTAAAGGCTACACCTTC
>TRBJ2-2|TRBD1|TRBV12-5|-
CASGPGQGAYGELFF
TGTGCTAGTGGCCCCGGACAGGGGGCATACGGGGAGCTGTTTTTT
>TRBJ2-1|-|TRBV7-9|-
CASSGAGSYNEQFF
TGTGCCAGTTCGGGGGCGGGGAGCTACAATGAGCAGTTCTTC
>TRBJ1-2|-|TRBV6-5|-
CASRPSGVNYGYTF
TGTGCCAGCAGGCCCTCAGGAGTAAACTATGGCTACACCTTC
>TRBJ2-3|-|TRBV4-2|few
CASSQDTGERSTDTQYF
TGTGCCAGCAGCCAAGATACGGGTGAGCGAAGCACAGATACGCAGTATTTT
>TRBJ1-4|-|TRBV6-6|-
CASSHGPGANEKLFF
TGTGCCAGCAGCCACGGCCCGGGAGCTAATGAAAAACTGTTTTTT